These 14 T cell receptor beta chains originate from one sample sequenced in a study of cytomegalovirus exposure and HLA in healthy donors listed by TCRdb under 2017. The method was the immunoSEQ multiplex PCR assay. A mixture of 60 forward primers for TCR Vbeta segments and 13 reverse primers for TCR Jbeta segments was used in the multiplex PCR. The table was pulled from immuneACCESS by TCRdb, which kept in-frame rearrangements only. Such tables lose some clones; where checked, under half of the loss comes from unresolved V genes, and the rest has no known cause. The sample records 65,000 to 95,000 clones, 70% to 85% of which are singletons. The ten largest clones add up to more than 2% of the sample. The specimen was PBMCs. Receptors were obtained from a man aged 30 to 45 in good health and CMV-seronegative.

V is TRBV15 and J is TRBJ1-4, with unresolved D. Deletions cut 9 bases from V and 5 bases from J, with 13 bases between. CDR1 is LNHNV and CDR2 is YYDKDF in the germline V gene (reference sequence). The length of the CDR3 is 13 residues. DNA for the CDR3: TGTGCCACGAAAAAAGCACCGAATGAAAAACTGTTTTTT. This codes for CATKKAPNEKLFF.

V gene TRBV2 combines with J gene TRBJ1-1; TRBD1 aligns across 7 bases. The CDR3 extends over 13 amino acids. Germline V CDR1 and CDR2: SNHLY, FYNNEI. Germline trimming cut 3 bases from V and 7 bases from J; bases unmatched to any gene: 5. The CDR3: CASSDRRGVEAFF. The CDR3 nucleotides read TGTGCCAGCAGTGACCGCAGGGGGGTTGAAGCTTTCTTT.

This chain joins TRBV13 and TRBJ2-7; D perhaps matches TRBD2 (6 bases). The germline V gene has CDR1 PRHDT and CDR2 FYEKMQ (reference sequence). V dropped 3 bases and J dropped 1 base, with 10 bases sitting between them. The length of the CDR3 is 14 residues. CDR3 sequence: CASSFVGGSYEQYF. CDR3 DNA: TGTGCCAGCAGCTTTGTGGGGGGATCCTACGAGCAGTACTTC.

With respect to this clone: The junction differs from germline at one of its ends, possibly a read error. The chain is built from TRBV7-8 and TRBJ2-1, with TRBD1 identical over 11 bases. The CDR3 is 16 residues long. The germline V gene encodes CDR1 SGHVS and CDR2 FQNEAQ. The CDR3 DNA is TGTGCCAGCAGCGTAGCAGGGACAGGGGGTTGGAATGAGCAGTTCTTC. Protein product: CASSVAGTGGWNEQFF.

The chain carries TRBV15 and TRBJ1-1; D may be TRBD1 (6 bases). The V and J ends lost 0 bases and 6 bases respectively, with 17 bases between them. The CDR3 is 16 residues long. The germline gives CDR1 LNHNV, CDR2 YYDKDF (reference sequence). CDR3 region: CATSRDGRGLFSEAFF. The CDR3 bases are TGTGCCACCAGCAGAGACGGCAGGGGCCTCTTCTCTGAAGCTTTCTTT.

The chain recombines TRBV10-3 with TRBJ1-2; a weak D match, TRBD1 (5 bases). Germline loops: CDR1 ENHRY, CDR2 SYGVKD. The length of the CDR3 is 14 residues. Trimming removed 6 bases from V and 0 bases from J, with 11 bases in between. The CDR3 reads CAISGGDANYGYTF. CDR3 DNA: TGTGCCATCAGCGGGGGGGATGCTAACTATGGCTACACCTTC.

The rearrangement joins TRBV5-1 to TRBJ2-1, with D tentatively TRBD1 (6 bases). The ends were cut back, 3 bases at V and 2 bases at J, with 15 bases in the middle. This CDR3 region has 16 residues. Germline V gene sequence: CDR1 SGHRS, CDR2 YFSETQ. CDR3 nucleotide sequence: TGCGCCAGCAGCTCCGAGGGGGACCTCACCTACAATGAGCAGTTCTTC. Protein product: CASSSEGDLTYNEQFF.

The rearrangement uses TRBV6-5 and TRBJ2-7, with D maybe TRBD1 (5 bases). This CDR3 has 14 residues. V lost 6 bases, J lost 2 bases, and 14 bases lay in between. Germline V lookup: CDR1 MNHEY, CDR2 SVGAGI. The DNA of the CDR3 is TGTGCCAGCAGCCTACAGGTAACGACCTACGAGCAGTACTTC. Protein product: CASSLQVTTYEQYF.

This clone was picked up a small number of times. V is TRBV2 and J is TRBJ1-5; TRBD1 might be the D (6 bases). The ends were cut back, 7 bases at V and 9 bases at J, with 19 bases in the middle. This CDR3 is 14 amino acids long. The V gene's germline CDR1 is SNHLY and CDR2 FYNNEI. The CDR3 loop reads CASNLGHQVAPQHF. DNA of the CDR3: TGTGCCAGCAATCTGGGACACCAAGTCGCGCCCCAGCATTTT.

The chain recombines TRBV12-5 with TRBJ1-3, with 7 bases matching TRBD1. Germline-derived CDR1 and CDR2 are LGHNT and FRNRAP. The CDR3 spans 15 residues. V lost 6 bases to trimming and J lost 0 bases; unmatched junction nucleotides: 5. CDR3 in amino acids: CASGPGDSSGNTIYF. The CDR3 DNA reads TGTGCTAGTGGGCCGGGGGACAGCTCTGGAAACACCATATATTTT.

The chain uses TRBV6-1 and TRBJ1-4, with TRBD1 matching 11 bases. The V gene end was trimmed by 8 bases and the J gene end by 8 bases; junction bases not matched to a gene: 10. CDR3 length equals 15 residues. In germline, CDR1 is MNHNS, CDR2 SASEGT. CDR3 sequence reads: CASHRLGTGGEKLFF. DNA of the CDR3: TGTGCCAGCCACCGGTTGGGGACAGGGGGAGAAAAACTGTTTTTT.

The rearrangement joins TRBV11-2 to TRBJ2-4, with no clear D. Trimming pared 1 base from V and 0 bases from J, leaving 4 bases between. The CDR3 totals 14 residues. Germline CDR1 is SGHAT and CDR2 is FQNNGV. The CDR3 region has the DNA TGTGCCAGCAGCTTAGCTGTAGCCAAAAACATTCAGTACTTC. Translated, it gives CASSLAVAKNIQYF.

This clone was seen more than once but under ten times. The chain carries TRBV27 and TRBJ1-1, with 9 positions matching TRBD1. Germline CDR1 MNHEY, CDR2 SMNVEV (reference sequence). V gave up 6 bases and J gave up 10 bases; unmatched junction bases: 6. There are 12 residues in the CDR3. In nucleotides, the CDR3 is TGTGCCAGCAGGACGCCGGGACAGGGAGCTTTCTTT. This gives the protein CASRTPGQGAFF.

This chain connects TRBV30 to TRBJ1-5; D uncertain. Per the germline V gene, CDR1 is GTSNPN and CDR2 is SVGIG (reference sequence). The CDR3 is 13 residues long. V was trimmed by 2 bases and J by 3 bases, leaving 8 bases between them. This CDR3 is CAWSLELNQPQHF. In DNA form, the CDR3 reads TGTGCCTGGAGTTTGGAGCTCAATCAGCCCCAGCATTTT.